This TCR beta chain was recovered during a study of graft-versus-host responses after intestinal transplantation. Trimming took 8 bases from V and 6 from J, leaving 10 bases between them. This CDR3 is 12 amino acids long. Germline loops: CDR1 MDHEN, CDR2 SYDVKM. Points on this clone: Its antigen is undetermined.

TCRdb's copy holds only in-frame clones and misses some; the assay was immunoSEQ multiplex PCR. The sample lists some 150,000 clones; 80% to 95% were seen once. The chain links TRBV28 to TRBJ2-2; possibly TRBD1 for D (6 bases). The source of this sequence is a human donor who received an intestinal transplant. Source: unstimulated CD4+ T cells sorted from spleen or lymph node cells, taken before intestinal transplant. The CDR3 bases are TGTGCCAGCGGGACACCCCCCGGGGAGCTGTTTTTT. This encodes CASGTPPGELFF.